The entry below gives a single T cell receptor beta chain sequence along with its context. Its antigen is unidentified. Germline loops: CDR1 LGHNA, CDR2 YSLEER. CDR3 size: 14 residues. The trim removed 1 base at V and 4 bases at J, leaving 1 base unmatched. The repertoire was sequenced with immunoSEQ multiplex PCR; TCRdb's copy has only in-frame clones and lacks some. The top ten clones hold 3% to 4% of a sample with 130,000 to 150,000 clones, approximately 90% of them seen once. This entry comes from a study of T cell responses to AZD1222 COVID-19 vaccine. Study-level results: White British donors predominated, females outnumbered males, and clonal diversity was possibly underestimated.

The receptor comes from an adult in good health. The chain employs TRBV4-3 and TRBJ2-1; 7 bases match TRBD1. The sample in question was peripheral blood, obtained on day 0 of MenACWY control vaccination. CDR3 sequence: CASSQGDRYNEQFF. CDR3 nucleotides: TGCGCCAGCAGCCAAGGGGACAGATACAATGAGCAGTTCTTC.